This TCR beta chain comes out of a study of T cell responses to AZD1222 COVID-19 vaccine. Whole-study context: Analysis merged second doses at about 4 or about 12 weeks. Study observations and caveats: There were mostly white British donors and more females than males, and clonal diversity was possibly underestimated. Regions 160-218 and 743-854 dominated among vaccine-associated CD4 TCRs spanning spike.

For this clone: Antigen: not known.

TCRdb keeps only in-frame clones here, not all; method: immunoSEQ multiplex PCR. The table shows approximately 64,000 clones, with roughly 89% occurring only once. This specimen consisted of peripheral blood, obtained on day 0 of AZD1222 vaccination. This receptor was obtained from an adult in good health.

CDR3 amino acids: CASRPDRPGNEKLFF. In DNA, the CDR3 is TGTGCCAGTAGACCAGACAGACCCGGTAATGAAAAACTGTTTTTT. The V gene is TRBV19, the J gene TRBJ1-4, with a tentative D call TRBD1 (5 bases). The CDR3 has 15 residues. V was trimmed by 6 bases and J by 4 bases, leaving 15 bases between them. Germline lookup yields CDR1 LNHDA and CDR2 SQIVND (reference sequence).